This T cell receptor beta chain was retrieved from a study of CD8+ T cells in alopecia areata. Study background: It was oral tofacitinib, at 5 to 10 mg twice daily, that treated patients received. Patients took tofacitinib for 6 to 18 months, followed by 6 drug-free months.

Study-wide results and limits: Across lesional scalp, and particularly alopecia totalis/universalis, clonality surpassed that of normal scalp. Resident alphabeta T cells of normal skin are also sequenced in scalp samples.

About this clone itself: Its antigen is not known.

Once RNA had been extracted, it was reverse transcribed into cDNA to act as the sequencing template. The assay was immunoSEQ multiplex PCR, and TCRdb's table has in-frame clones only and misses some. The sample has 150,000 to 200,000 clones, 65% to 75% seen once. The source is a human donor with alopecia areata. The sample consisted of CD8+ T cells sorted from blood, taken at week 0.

The CDR3 DNA sequence: TGTGCCAGCAGCAACATTGGAAGTCGAGAGACCCAGTACTTC. It is translated as CASSNIGSRETQYF. The rearrangement uses TRBV11-2 and TRBJ2-5; D gene ambiguous. Germline-derived CDR1 and CDR2 are SGHAT and FQNNGV. This CDR3 is 14 amino acids long. Trimming shortened V by 5 bases and J by 4 bases, and 14 bases separated the two germline ends.